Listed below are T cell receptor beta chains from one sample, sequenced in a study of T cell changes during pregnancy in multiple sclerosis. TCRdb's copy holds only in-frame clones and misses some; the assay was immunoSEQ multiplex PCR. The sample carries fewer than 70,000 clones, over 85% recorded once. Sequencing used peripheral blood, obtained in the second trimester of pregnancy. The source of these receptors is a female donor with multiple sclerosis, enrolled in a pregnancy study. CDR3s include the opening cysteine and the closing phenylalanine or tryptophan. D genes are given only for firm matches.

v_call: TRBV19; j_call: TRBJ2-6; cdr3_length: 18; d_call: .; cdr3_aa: CASIPAWAQRSGANVLTF; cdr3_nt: TGTGCCAGTATCCCAGCCTGGGCACAACGCTCTGGGGCCAACGTCCTGACTTTC
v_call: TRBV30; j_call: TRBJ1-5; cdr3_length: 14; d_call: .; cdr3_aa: CAWSVQEGNQPQHF; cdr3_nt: TGTGCCTGGAGTGTACAAGAGGGCAATCAGCCCCAGCATTTT
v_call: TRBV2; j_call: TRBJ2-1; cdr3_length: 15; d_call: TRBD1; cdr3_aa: CASSAGQGSYNEQFF; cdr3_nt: TGTGCCAGCAGTGCGGGACAGGGGTCTTACAATGAGCAGTTCTTC
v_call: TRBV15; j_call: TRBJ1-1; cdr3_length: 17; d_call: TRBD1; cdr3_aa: CATSREGQGSSGTEAFF; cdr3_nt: TGTGCCACCAGCAGAGAGGGACAGGGTTCTTCGGGCACTGAAGCTTTCTTT
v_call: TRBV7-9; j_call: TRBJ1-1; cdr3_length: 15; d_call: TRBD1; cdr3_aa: CASSFSRGRGTEAFF; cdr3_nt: TGTGCCAGCAGCTTTTCCAGGGGGCGCGGCACTGAAGCTTTCTTT
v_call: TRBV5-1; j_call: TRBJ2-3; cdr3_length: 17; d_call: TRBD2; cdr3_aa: CASSLVGSGSMSDTQYF; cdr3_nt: TGCGCCAGCAGCTTGGTCGGTAGCGGGAGCATGTCAGATACGCAGTATTTT
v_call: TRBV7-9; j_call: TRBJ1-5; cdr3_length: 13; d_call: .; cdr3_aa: CASSLSGEQPQHF; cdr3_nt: TGTGCCAGCAGCTTATCCGGGGAACAGCCCCAGCATTTT
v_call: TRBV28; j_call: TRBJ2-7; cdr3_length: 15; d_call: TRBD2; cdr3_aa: CASSPRRGGSYEQYF; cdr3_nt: TGTGCCAGCAGTCCCCGTAGGGGCGGGAGCTACGAGCAGTACTTC
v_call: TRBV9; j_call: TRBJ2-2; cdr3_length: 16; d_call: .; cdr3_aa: CASSVAAGHPTGELFF; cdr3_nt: TGTGCCAGCAGCGTAGCGGCGGGGCACCCCACCGGGGAGCTGTTTTTT
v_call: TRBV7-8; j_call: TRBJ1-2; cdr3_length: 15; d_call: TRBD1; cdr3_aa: CASSLSGTADYGYTF; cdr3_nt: TGTGCCAGCAGCTTATCCGGGACAGCGGACTATGGCTACACCTTC
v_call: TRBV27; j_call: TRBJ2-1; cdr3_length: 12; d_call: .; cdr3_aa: CASSFLGGGLFF; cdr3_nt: TGTGCCAGCAGTTTTTTGGGTGGGGGCCTGTTCTTC
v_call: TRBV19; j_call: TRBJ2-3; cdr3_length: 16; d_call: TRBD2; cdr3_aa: CATGRLTSASTDTQYF; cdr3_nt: TGTGCCACAGGCCGGTTGACTAGCGCTAGCACAGATACGCAGTATTTT
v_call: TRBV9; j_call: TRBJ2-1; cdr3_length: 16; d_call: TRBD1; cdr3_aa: CASSVPGTGSYNEQFF; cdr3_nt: TGTGCCAGCAGCGTACCTGGGACAGGGTCTTACAATGAGCAGTTCTTC
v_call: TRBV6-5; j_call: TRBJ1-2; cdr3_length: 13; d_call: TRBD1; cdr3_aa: CASSLWQGGGYTF; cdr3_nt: TGTGCCAGCAGTTTGTGGCAGGGGGGAGGCTACACCTTC
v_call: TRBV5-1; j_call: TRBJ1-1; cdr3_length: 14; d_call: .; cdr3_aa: CASSRTPTNTEAFF; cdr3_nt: TGCGCCAGCAGCCGCACACCCACAAACACTGAAGCTTTCTTT
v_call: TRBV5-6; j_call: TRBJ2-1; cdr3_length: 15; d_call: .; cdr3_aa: CASSLIGPDNNEQFF; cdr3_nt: TGTGCCAGCAGCTTGATCGGCCCCGACAACAATGAGCAGTTCTTC
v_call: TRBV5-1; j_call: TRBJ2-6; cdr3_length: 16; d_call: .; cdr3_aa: CASSGITGPGANVLTF; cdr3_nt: TGCGCCAGCAGCGGCATTACAGGGCCTGGGGCCAACGTCCTGACTTTC
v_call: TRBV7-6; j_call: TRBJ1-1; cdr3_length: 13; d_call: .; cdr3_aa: CASSSPGDTEAFF; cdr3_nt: TGTGCCAGCAGCTCCCCGGGGGACACTGAAGCTTTCTTT
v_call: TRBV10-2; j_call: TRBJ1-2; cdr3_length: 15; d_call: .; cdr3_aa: CASSEETGSFNGYTF; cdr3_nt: TGCGCCAGCAGTGAGGAAACAGGGTCATTTAATGGCTACACCTTC
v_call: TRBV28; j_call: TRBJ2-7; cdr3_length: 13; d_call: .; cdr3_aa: CASSLTESYEQYF; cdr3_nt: TGTGCCAGCAGTTTGACAGAGAGCTACGAGCAGTACTTC
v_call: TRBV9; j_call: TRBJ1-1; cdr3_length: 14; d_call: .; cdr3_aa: CASSVVNRGSEAFF; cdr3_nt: TGTGCCAGCAGCGTAGTTAACCGGGGGAGTGAAGCTTTCTTT
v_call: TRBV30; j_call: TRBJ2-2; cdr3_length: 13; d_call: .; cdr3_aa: CAWSTYNTGELFF; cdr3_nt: TGTGCCTGGAGTACCTATAACACCGGGGAGCTGTTTTTT
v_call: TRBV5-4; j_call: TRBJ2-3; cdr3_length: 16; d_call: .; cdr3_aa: CASNHGQYQAADTQYF; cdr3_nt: TGTGCCAGCAACCATGGACAGTACCAAGCCGCAGATACGCAGTATTTT
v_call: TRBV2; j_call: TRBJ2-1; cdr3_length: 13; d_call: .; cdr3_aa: CASTKSSYNEQFF; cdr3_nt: TGTGCCAGCACCAAGAGTTCGTACAATGAGCAGTTCTTC
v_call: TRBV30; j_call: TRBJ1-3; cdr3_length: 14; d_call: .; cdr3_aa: CAWRGRDTGNTIYF; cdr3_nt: TGTGCCTGGAGGGGCAGGGATACTGGAAACACCATATATTTT